The 32 T cell receptor beta chains below all came from one sample that was sequenced in a study of blood T cell repertoires in COVID-19. Clones were read by immunoSEQ multiplex PCR, and TCRdb kept only the in-frame ones, dropping some. This sample has a few hundred thousand clones, with around 92% found just once. Material: peripheral blood. The receptors come from a woman under 40 with COVID-19, enrolled during active disease.

This chain joins TRBV2 and TRBJ1-2, with TRBD1 matching 8 bases. Germline V gene sequence: CDR1 SNHLY, CDR2 FYNNEI. The CDR3 consists of 14 residues. Unmatched junction bases numbered 3, after V lost 4 bases and J lost 2 bases. The CDR3 sequence: CASSGDRLNYGYTF. CDR3 sequence (DNA): TGTGCCAGCAGTGGGGACAGGCTAAACTATGGCTACACCTTC. Supplemented by reference TRBV2 and TRBJ1-2, the full variable domain reads EPEVTQTPSHQVTQMGQEVILRCVPISNHLYFYWYRQILGQKVEFLVSFYNNEISEKSEIFDDQFSVERPDGSNFTLKIRSTKLEDSAMYFCASSGDRLNYGYTFGSGTRLTVV.

The count of this clone is one. This rearrangement joins TRBV24-1 to TRBJ1-5; 7 nucleotides agree with TRBD1. The V gene's germline CDR1 is KGHDR and CDR2 SFDVKD. This CDR3 spans 14 amino acids. V shed 4 bases, J shed 2 bases, and the junction held 1 base outside the gene matches. CDR3 region: CATSDGTGNQPQHF. CDR3 coding DNA: TGTGCCACCAGTGACGGGACAGGCAATCAGCCCCAGCATTTT.

Here the CDR3 reads CSAYRGRTEAFF. The CDR3 coding sequence is TGCAGCGCCTACAGGGGACGTACTGAAGCTTTCTTT. V usage is TRBV29-1 and J usage is TRBJ1-1; 7 bases line up with TRBD1. This CDR3 is built from 12 residues. Germline-derived CDR1 and CDR2 are SQVTM and ANQGSEA. Trimming cost V 7 bases and J 5 bases; bases outside gene matches: 7.

V usage is TRBV18 and J usage is TRBJ1-3, with D possibly being TRBD1 (6 bases). The CDR3 spans 15 residues. Germline CDR1 and CDR2: KGHSH and LQKENI. Trimming stripped 4 bases from V and 4 bases from J, with 14 bases between. The CDR3 sequence is CASSRMDSLGNTIYF. The DNA of the CDR3 is TGTGCCAGCTCACGGATGGACAGTTTGGGAAACACCATATATTTT.

The chain links TRBV18 to TRBJ2-1; no reliable D call. Between the trimmed V and J ends, which lost 3 bases and 0 bases, there was a span of 24 bases. There are 20 residues in the CDR3. Germline V gene lookup returns CDR1 KGHSH and CDR2 LQKENI. CDR3 sequence reads: CASSPYGPSNSRSSYNEQFF. The CDR3 coding sequence is TGTGCCAGCTCACCTTACGGTCCCTCAAACAGCCGCAGCTCCTACAATGAGCAGTTCTTC.

V usage is TRBV2 and J usage is TRBJ1-2, with D unresolved. V was shortened by 4 bases and J by 6 bases, with 12 bases between the two germline ends. The CDR3 contains 13 residues. CDR1 is SNHLY and CDR2 is FYNNEI in the germline V gene. In DNA, the CDR3 is TGTGCCAGCAGTGTGGTTCCAAGCGATGGCTACACCTTC. Translated: CASSVVPSDGYTF.

The chain recombines TRBV28 with TRBJ1-2; D is undetermined. Germline V gives CDR1 MDHEN, CDR2 SYDVKM. The V gene lost 2 bases and the J gene lost 4 bases, with 5 bases spanning the gap. This CDR3 is built from 12 residues. In DNA, the CDR3 is TGTGCCAGCAGTTTAGGCAGCTATGGCTACACCTTC. It codes for CASSLGSYGYTF.

The CDR3 coding sequence is TGCGCCAGCAGCTTGGAGCGGGACAGGGATGGCTACACCTTC. Residues: CASSLERDRDGYTF. The chain couples TRBV5-1 to TRBJ1-2; 9 bases are a match to TRBD1. Unmatched junction bases numbered 3, after V lost 0 bases and J lost 6 bases. This CDR3 is 14 amino acids long. Germline V lookup: CDR1 SGHRS, CDR2 YFSETQ.

The J gene is TRBJ1-4, the V gene TRBV6-5, with D unresolved. CDR1 and CDR2 (germline): MNHEY, SVGAGI. There are 14 residues in the CDR3. Trimming took 2 bases from V and 5 from J, leaving 9 bases between them. CDR3 in amino acids: CASSYGQVNEKLFF. The CDR3 DNA is TGTGCCAGCAGTTACGGGCAGGTCAATGAAAAACTGTTTTTT.

V is TRBV11-3 and J is TRBJ1-6; D is undetermined. Between the trimmed V and J ends, which lost 5 bases and 4 bases, there was a span of 9 bases. The CDR3 is made up of 14 amino acids. Germline V CDR1 and CDR2: SGHNT, YENEEA. DNA of the CDR3: TGTGCCAGCAGCCTTAAAGCGTATAATTCACCCCTCCACTTT. Translating gives CASSLKAYNSPLHF.

This clone was observed a single time. The CDR3 nucleotides are TGCAGTGCTACGTACCAAGAGACCCAGTACTTC. Its translation: CSATYQETQYF. This chain uses TRBV20-1 with TRBJ2-5, with unresolved D. In germline, CDR1 is DFQATT, CDR2 SNEGSKA (reference sequence). The V and J ends lost 4 bases and 0 bases respectively, with 3 bases between them. The CDR3 runs to 11 residues.

The V and J genes are TRBV24-1 and TRBJ1-4; no definite D call. The V and J ends lost 4 bases and 5 bases respectively, with 13 bases between them. The germline gives CDR1 KGHDR, CDR2 SFDVKD. The CDR3 spans 15 residues. The CDR3: CATSDPSSGNEKLFF. CDR3 DNA sequence: TGTGCCACCAGTGACCCCTCCTCGGGGAATGAAAAACTGTTTTTT.

The gene calls are TRBV19 and TRBJ1-1; D is unclear. Trimming shortened V by 4 bases and J by 0 bases, and 12 bases separated the two germline ends. Per germline, CDR1 LNHDA and CDR2 SQIVND (reference sequence). This CDR3 comprises 15 residues. CDR3 amino acids: CASSNLRQVNTEAFF. The CDR3 DNA reads as TGTGCCAGTAGTAATCTCCGGCAGGTGAACACTGAAGCTTTCTTT.

This chain links TRBV5-1 with TRBJ2-2; D unclear. The CDR3 has 17 residues. In germline, CDR1 is SGHRS, CDR2 YFSETQ. The V and J ends lost 0 bases and 0 bases respectively, with 12 bases between them. The CDR3 here is CASSLGSWASNTGELFF. The CDR3 DNA follows: TGCGCCAGCAGCTTGGGCTCCTGGGCTTCGAACACCGGGGAGCTGTTTTTT.

This clone was detected only a few times. Additional DNA sequences in this sample encode the identical CDR3. The chain has TRBV19 and TRBJ1-1; D gene uncertain. Germline V gives CDR1 LNHDA, CDR2 SQIVND (reference sequence). The CDR3 consists of 13 residues. Trimming left V 3 bases short and J 5 bases short, with 10 bases between. DNA of the CDR3: TGTGCCAGTAGTATCGGTGGTTCGACTGAAGCTTTCTTT. It encodes CASSIGGSTEAFF.

This chain links TRBV5-6 with TRBJ1-1; D perhaps matches TRBD1 (6 bases). The CDR3 consists of 14 residues. V lost 4 bases, J lost 3 bases, and 13 bases lay in between. Germline values: CDR1 SGHDT, CDR2 YYEEEE. In DNA form, the CDR3 reads TGTGCCAGCAGCCTTCGGACAGCCTACACTGAAGCTTTCTTT. Translating gives CASSLRTAYTEAFF.

The V and J genes are TRBV6-2 or TRBV6-3 and TRBJ1-2, with no clear D. The CDR3 consists of 11 residues. With 4 bases removed from V and 8 bases from J, the gap between germline ends came to 8 bases. Per germline, CDR1 MNHEY and CDR2 SVGEGT. The CDR3 sequence: CASSSGRGYTF. CDR3 in DNA: TGTGCCAGCAGTTCGGGAAGGGGCTACACCTTC.

The V and J genes are TRBV11-2 and TRBJ1-4, with no clear D. Between the trimmed V and J ends, which lost 4 bases and 8 bases, there was a span of 8 bases. The germline V gene encodes CDR1 SGHAT and CDR2 FQNNGV. This CDR3 has 12 residues. CDR3 nucleotide sequence: TGTGCCAGCAGCTCCTTGACAGAAAAACTGTTTTTT. Translated: CASSSLTEKLFF. Looking up the rest from reference TRBV11-2 and TRBJ1-4 gives the full variable domain: EAGVAQSPRYKIIEKRQSVAFWCNPISGHATLYWYQQILGQGPKLLIQFQNNGVVDDSQLPKDRFSAERLKGVDSTLKIQPAKLEDSAVYLCASSSLTEKLFFGSGTQLSVL.

This clone was found once. The gene calls are TRBV6-1 and TRBJ2-5; TRBD2 agrees at 8 bases. This CDR3 is built from 14 residues. Germline CDR1 MNHNS, CDR2 SASEGT. V shed 3 bases, J shed 5 bases, and the junction held 5 bases outside the gene matches. CDR3 in amino acids: CASSDSRGGETQYF. DNA of the CDR3: TGTGCCAGCAGTGATAGTCGGGGGGGGGAGACCCAGTACTTC.

The chain joins TRBV11-2 to TRBJ1-2; possible D gene TRBD1, 6 bases. There are 14 residues in the CDR3. V was pared by 2 bases and J by 8 bases, with 15 bases between. CDR1 is SGHAT and CDR2 is FQNNGV in the germline V gene. CDR3 DNA: TGTGCCAGCAGCTTAATGTCACAGGGCGTAGGCTACACCTTC. This translates into CASSLMSQGVGYTF.

V usage is TRBV6-5 and J usage is TRBJ1-1; weak D call: TRBD1 (6 bases). This CDR3 has 11 residues. Germline assignment: CDR1 MNHEY and CDR2 SVGAGI. V was shortened by 6 bases and J by 11 bases, with 13 bases between the two germline ends. CDR3 in amino acids: CASRAGHGAFF. The CDR3 DNA follows: TGTGCCAGCAGAGCGGGACACGGGGCTTTCTTT.

This sequence joins TRBV6-5 and TRBJ2-1, with 9 bases identical to TRBD1. The CDR3 length is 13 residues. Trimming took 5 bases from V and 9 from J; bases not matched to a gene: 5. Germline V gene sequence: CDR1 MNHEY, CDR2 SVGAGI. CDR3 DNA: TGTGCCAGCAGTAACAGGGGGCGAGTTGAGCAGTTCTTC. It specifies CASSNRGRVEQFF.

About this clone itself: The same CDR3 also results from other DNA sequences found in this sample. V gene TRBV7-9 combines with J gene TRBJ1-2, with unresolved D. The V end was cut by 2 bases, the J end by 8 bases, with 12 bases between. The CDR3 has 13 amino acids. Germline V CDR1 and CDR2: SEHNR, FQNEAQ (reference sequence). The chain's CDR3 is CASSLRGSYGYTF. In DNA form, the CDR3 reads TGTGCCAGCAGCTTACGGGGATCTTACGGCTACACCTTC. The full variable domain, rest sourced from reference TRBV7-9 and TRBJ1-2, is DTGVSQNPRHKITKRGQNVTFRCDPISEHNRLYWYRQTLGQGPEFLTYFQNEAQLEKSRLLSDRFSAERPKGSFSTLEIQRTEQGDSAMYLCASSLRGSYGYTFGSGTRLTVV.

In its sample, this clone was seen many times. The V gene is TRBV4-2, the J gene TRBJ2-3; D may be TRBD2 (7 bases). This CDR3 is 16 amino acids long. CDR1 is LGHNA and CDR2 is YNFKEQ in the germline V gene. Trimming took off 2 bases at V and 1 base at J, with 13 bases between the two ends. The CDR3 region has the DNA TGTGCCAGCAGCCAAACTCGAGGGGGGGGCACAGATACGCAGTATTTT. Translation gives CASSQTRGGGTDTQYF.

This clone has more than one count but fewer than ten. This chain connects TRBV9 to TRBJ2-3; 10 bases align to TRBD2. The germline CDR1 and CDR2 sequences are SGDLS and YYNGEE. V lost 3 bases and J lost 2; bases outside the gene matches: 6. The CDR3 is made up of 16 amino acids. CDR3 in amino acids: CASSAPSGGNTDTQYF. In nucleotides, the CDR3 is TGTGCCAGCAGCGCGCCTAGCGGGGGAAACACAGATACGCAGTATTTT. Using reference TRBV9 and TRBJ2-3 for the parts outside the CDR3, the full variable domain is DSGVTQTPKHLITATGQRVTLRCSPRSGDLSVYWYQQSLDQGLQFLIQYYNGEERAKGNILERFSAQQFPDLHSELNLSSLELGDSALYFCASSAPSGGNTDTQYFGPGTRLTVL.

The genes are TRBV11-2 and TRBJ1-4; TRBD1 is a possible D gene (5 bases). The CDR3 is 11 residues long. V lost 6 bases, J lost 10 bases, and 9 bases lay in between. The germline gives CDR1 SGHAT, CDR2 FQNNGV. The CDR3 region has the DNA TGTGCCAGCAGTGGGGGGGGAAAACTGTTTTTT. Translated: CASSGGGKLFF.

The genes are TRBV24-1 and TRBJ1-5; maybe TRBD1 (6 bases). The CDR3 has 16 amino acids. Trimming stripped 4 bases from V and 2 bases from J, with 14 bases between. Germline V gives CDR1 KGHDR, CDR2 SFDVKD. CDR3 region: CATSDQGQPGNQPQHF. In nucleotides, the CDR3 is TGTGCCACCAGTGACCAAGGACAGCCCGGCAATCAGCCCCAGCATTTT.

About this clone: The same CDR3 also results from other DNA sequences found in this sample. This rearrangement joins TRBV5-1 to TRBJ1-6; 8 bases are a match to TRBD1. Trimming at V came to 4 bases and at J to 8 bases, leaving 8 bases not matched to a gene. Germline loops: CDR1 SGHRS, CDR2 YFSETQ. This CDR3 comprises 15 residues. DNA for the CDR3: TGCGCCAGCAGCCTCGGACAGGGAGGTTATTCACCCCTCCACTTT. Amino acid sequence: CASSLGQGGYSPLHF.

The chain couples TRBV6-5 to TRBJ1-2; D is ambiguous. The germline V and J ends were trimmed by 10 bases and 2 bases, with 17 bases remaining between them. Germline CDR1 is MNHEY and CDR2 is SVGAGI. The CDR3 consists of 14 residues. The CDR3 DNA follows: TGTGCCACCCGGGAACCAGGCGGAAACTATGGCTACACCTTC. It specifies CATREPGGNYGYTF.

This clone was observed a single time. The chain combines TRBV4-1 with TRBJ1-5; D gene ambiguous. V lost 0 bases and J 7 bases, leaving 13 bases between the germline ends. This CDR3 spans 15 amino acids. Germline CDR1 MGHRA, CDR2 YSYEKL. The CDR3 sequence: CASSQDRQAHQPQHF. The DNA for the CDR3 is TGCGCCAGCAGCCAAGATAGGCAGGCTCACCAGCCCCAGCATTTT.

This chain links TRBV27 with TRBJ2-1; D not certain. V lost 0 bases and J lost 15, with 15 bases in between. CDR1 is MNHEY and CDR2 is SMNVEV in the germline V gene (reference sequence). The CDR3 extends over 13 amino acids. The CDR3, as DNA: TGTGCCAGCAGTTTATCCCGCATCGCCCGCGCGTTCTTC. Amino acids: CASSLSRIARAFF.

J is TRBJ1-2 and V is TRBV5-5, with D possibly being TRBD1 (6 bases). CDR3 length equals 15 residues. Trimming stripped 3 bases from V and 6 bases from J, with 18 bases between. Germline assignment: CDR1 SGHKS and CDR2 YYEKEE (reference sequence). The CDR3 nucleotides read TGTGCCAGCAGCTCTTCTTACGCGGGGGCACATGGCTACACCTTC. Its protein is CASSSSYAGAHGYTF.